This T cell receptor (beta chain) derives from a study of blood T cell repertoires in COVID-19. At the level of the study: From the United States, Italy and Spain came samples of acute and convalescent COVID-19. T cells, B-cell-depleted T cells, or PBMCs provided the cDNA or gDNA that served as material.

This CDR3 has 14 residues. Germline CDR1 reads SGHTA; CDR2 reads FQGTGA. The J segment lost 9 bases and the V segment lost 1 base, leaving 3 bases of the junction unmatched. Authors' processing steps: Amplification with reference gene primers provided the estimates of nucleated cell counts. Only in-frame clones appear in the TCRdb table, and some are missing; sequencing was by immunoSEQ multiplex PCR. The D gene and trimming were derived from the DNA, and the V and J assignments and clone size from that table. The sample consists of 100,000 to 150,000 clones, approximately 87% of them appearing once. A single count supports this clone.

The sequence came from a woman between 65 and 79 years old with acute or convalescent COVID-19. The specimen sequenced was peripheral blood. V usage is TRBV7-3 and J usage is TRBJ2-5; TRBD2 agrees at 12 bases. The CDR3 reads CASSLKSSGGAQYF. The CDR3 nucleotides read TGTGCCAGCAGCTTAAAGTCTAGCGGGGGGGCCCAGTACTTC.